This paragraph reports one T cell receptor (beta chain). No antigen is known for it. This sample is drawn from a study of breast tumors, draining lymph nodes, adjacent tissues. In TCRdb, the multiplex PCR reads were re-called with MiXCR into one record per CDR3 protein. The sample has tens of thousands of distinct CDR3 sequences; approximately 28% are singletons. The lymph nodes were axillary draining lymph nodes from breast cancer patients. The CDR3 has 15 residues. CDR1 and CDR2 from the germline V gene are DFQATT and SNEGSKA (reference sequence). V shed 0 bases and J 6 bases; nucleotides not matched to a gene: 7. Points from the study as a whole: The lymph node origin of tumor T cells was framed as consistent with a hypothesis, not demonstrated.

The clonotype was recovered from a female donor with breast cancer. Some clones in this sample may be carry-over from other donors' samples. The chain combines TRBV20-1 with TRBJ1-4, with 7 bases that match TRBD1. The sample comprised axillary lymph node tissue. The CDR3 is CSARDIETGYEKLFF. The CDR3 DNA follows: TGCAGTGCTAGAGATATCGAGACAGGGTATGAAAAACTGTTTTTT.